The 16 T cell receptor beta chains reported below all come from one sample, sequenced in a study of OX40 agonist ivuxolimab in advanced cancers. Library prep was done by the immunoSEQ multiplex PCR assay. TCRdb carries this immuneACCESS record with in-frame sequences only. Its versions omit some clonotypes, under half of them owing to an unresolved V gene in the studies checked, with the rest unexplained. Within this sample are around 40,000 clones, with approximately 80% of them counted one time only. The ten largest clones add up to 4% to 5% of the sample. The sample here was CD4+ or CD8+ T cells sorted from blood, taken in a trial of the OX40 agonist ivuxolimab. These receptors were collected from an adult with an advanced solid tumor such as melanoma, head and neck, liver or kidney cancer.

This chain links TRBV11-2 with TRBJ2-7, with a tentative D call TRBD2 (6 bases). This CDR3 contains 15 residues. V was trimmed by 0 bases and J by 3 bases, leaving 12 bases between them. The germline V gene has CDR1 SGHAT and CDR2 FQNNGV. The CDR3 protein is CASSLDLKGGYEQYF. CDR3 DNA: TGTGCCAGCAGCTTAGATCTTAAGGGAGGCTACGAGCAGTACTTC. The full variable domain, in which reference TRBV11-2 and TRBJ2-7 provide the parts outside the CDR3, is EAGVAQSPRYKIIEKRQSVAFWCNPISGHATLYWYQQILGQGPKLLIQFQNNGVVDDSQLPKDRFSAERLKGVDSTLKIQPAKLEDSAVYLCASSLDLKGGYEQYFGPGTRLTVT.

The V gene is TRBV6-5, the J gene TRBJ1-1; D is undetermined. CDR1 is MNHEY, CDR2 SVGAGI, per germline. V lost 0 bases and J lost 5, with 10 bases in between. The CDR3 totals 14 residues. The CDR3 loop reads CASSYSGRKTEAFF. CDR3 nucleotides: TGTGCCAGCAGTTACTCGGGGAGGAAAACTGAAGCTTTCTTT.

V usage is TRBV7-2 and J usage is TRBJ2-1, with TRBD2 matching over 11 bases. V dropped 1 base and J dropped 6; count of bases not matched to a gene: 14. The CDR3 runs to 19 residues. Germline V gene lookup returns CDR1 SGHTA and CDR2 FQGNSA. The CDR3 loop reads CASSLGGRIGLAGLNEQFF. DNA for the CDR3: TGTGCCAGCAGCTTAGGCGGGCGGATAGGACTAGCGGGCCTCAATGAGCAGTTCTTC. Full variable domain (remainder filled in from reference TRBV7-2 and TRBJ2-1): GAGVSQSPSNKVTEKGKDVELRCDPISGHTALYWYRQSLGQGLEFLIYFQGNSAPDKSGLPSDRFSAERTGGSVSTLTIQRTQQEDSAVYLCASSLGGRIGLAGLNEQFFGPGTRLTVL.

Worth noting for this clone: Other DNA sequences in the sample encode the same CDR3. J is TRBJ2-1 and V is TRBV7-9; possible D gene TRBD1, 5 bases. The CDR3 is made up of 14 amino acids. Germline values: CDR1 SEHNR, CDR2 FQNEAQ (reference sequence). V lost 0 bases to trimming and J lost 8 bases, with 11 bases between them. CDR3 DNA: TGTGCCAGCAGCTTAGCGGGCAGGGTCGATGAGCAGTTCTTC. Translation: CASSLAGRVDEQFF.

The chain joins TRBV7-9 to TRBJ2-7; no firm D call. This CDR3 comprises 11 residues. CDR1 is SEHNR, CDR2 FQNEAQ, per germline (reference sequence). With 4 bases removed from V and 5 bases from J, the gap between germline ends came to 6 bases. CDR3 DNA sequence: TGTGCCAGCAGCTCTCGCGACGAGCAGTACTTC. It yields the protein CASSSRDEQYF.

The chain couples TRBV7-2 to TRBJ2-2, with 15 bases identical to TRBD2. Trimming at V came to 8 bases and at J to 5 bases, leaving 9 bases not matched to a gene. The CDR3 is made up of 17 amino acids. The germline V gene encodes CDR1 SGHTA and CDR2 FQGNSA. CDR3: CASRKGTSGGQTGELFF. CDR3 nucleotide sequence: TGTGCCAGCCGTAAAGGGACTAGCGGGGGGCAGACCGGGGAGCTGTTTTTT.

The V call is TRBV10-3, the J call TRBJ2-3; perhaps TRBD1 as D (8 bases). Germline CDR1 and CDR2: ENHRY and SYGVKD. The CDR3 has 14 amino acids. The V gene lost 6 bases and the J gene lost 4 bases, with 14 bases spanning the gap. The CDR3 DNA reads as TGTGCCATCAGAACAGGGGGGGGTTCAGATACGCAGTATTTT. Translating it yields CAIRTGGGSDTQYF.

V usage is TRBV29-1 and J usage is TRBJ2-3; a possible D gene is TRBD1 (7 bases). The CDR3 has 13 residues. Germline V CDR1 and CDR2: SQVTM, ANQGSEA. V gave up 4 bases and J gave up 8 bases, with 16 bases separating them. The CDR3 sequence: CSVGGRQGGTQYF. In nucleotides, the CDR3 is TGCAGCGTTGGGGGGAGACAGGGAGGTACGCAGTATTTT.

As DNA, the CDR3 is TGCGCCAGCAGCCCCTCAGGGGTGAACTACGAGCAGTACTTC. This translates into CASSPSGVNYEQYF. This chain uses TRBV5-1 with TRBJ2-7, with TRBD1 as a possible D gene (6 bases). Germline loops: CDR1 SGHRS, CDR2 YFSETQ. This CDR3 contains 14 residues. The ends were cut back, 4 bases at V and 3 bases at J, with 14 bases in the middle.

The gene calls are TRBV5-1 and TRBJ2-3; D gene uncertain. Trimming cost V 7 bases and J 0 bases, with 18 bases left between them. Germline lookup yields CDR1 SGHRS and CDR2 YFSETQ. The CDR3 spans 16 residues. CDR3 sequence (DNA): TGCGCCAGCCTTCTGGTAGCCTTGACTAGCACAGATACGCAGTATTTT. Protein product: CASLLVALTSTDTQYF.

This chain links TRBV6-5 with TRBJ1-5, with D possibly being TRBD1 (6 bases). The CDR3 spans 15 residues. Germline V gives CDR1 MNHEY, CDR2 SVGAGI. V lost 4 bases, J lost 4 bases, and 14 bases lay in between. The CDR3 loop reads CASSSPGQGNQPQHF. DNA of the CDR3: TGTGCCAGCAGTTCTCCGGGACAAGGTAATCAGCCCCAGCATTTT.

The CDR3 loop is CASSLSVSTEAFF. In DNA form, the CDR3 reads TGCGCCAGCAGCCTCTCGGTTAGCACTGAAGCTTTCTTT. This rearrangement joins TRBV4-3 to TRBJ1-1; no firm D call. CDR3 size: 13 residues. The germline CDR1 and CDR2 sequences are LGHNA and YSLEER. V lost 4 bases, J lost 4 bases, and 10 bases lay in between.

The CDR3 spells CASRLSGTKETQYF. The CDR3 DNA reads TGTGCCAGCAGGCTATCCGGGACTAAAGAGACCCAGTACTTC. The chain uses TRBV27 and TRBJ2-5, with 7 bases that match TRBD2. J lost 3 bases, V lost 6 bases, and 7 bases had no gene match. Germline lookup yields CDR1 MNHEY and CDR2 SMNVEV (reference sequence). CDR3 length equals 14 residues.

The chain is built from TRBV4-1 and TRBJ2-7; D is unresolved. The V end lost 5 bases, the J end lost 3 bases, and 17 bases lay between the germline ends. Germline V gene lookup returns CDR1 MGHRA and CDR2 YSYEKL. The CDR3 spans 15 residues. This CDR3 is CASSSDITIFYEQYF. DNA for the CDR3: TGCGCCAGCAGCTCTGACATAACCATTTTCTACGAGCAGTACTTC.

J is TRBJ1-1 and V is TRBV5-6; tentative D call: TRBD1 (6 bases). The germline V and J ends were trimmed by 2 bases and 3 bases, with 14 bases remaining between them. The CDR3 is 15 amino acids. CDR1 is SGHDT and CDR2 is YYEEEE in the germline V gene. Written as DNA, the CDR3 is TGTGCCAGCAGCTTCCAGGGGCGGATGGACACTGAAGCTTTCTTT. Protein product: CASSFQGRMDTEAFF.

The V and J genes are TRBV6-6 and TRBJ1-4; D is possibly TRBD1 (5 bases). V was pared by 2 bases and J by 7 bases, with 11 bases between. This CDR3 has 14 residues. Germline loops: CDR1 MNHNY, CDR2 SVGAGI (reference sequence). In DNA, the CDR3 is TGTGCCAGCAGTTACGGGGGTGTGGGTGAAAAACTGTTTTTT. This codes for CASSYGGVGEKLFF.